This is a list of T cell receptor beta chains from one sample in a study of blood T cells in healthy people across ages. TCRdb called the 5' RACE reads again in MiXCR, with one record for every CDR3 protein. The data hold over 950,000 distinct CDR3 sequences, with around two fifths observed a single time. Sequences were obtained from blood. The receptors stem from a man aged 18 to 29 in good health. The CDR3 runs from the conserved cysteine through the conserved F or W. A D gene is named only where the DNA matches it firmly. Size is stated for part of the rows, as once, few or many counts, or as a class when the clone is expanded.

j_gene: TRBJ2-2
d_gene: NA
abundance: NA
v_gene: TRBV5-1
CDR3aa: CASSSLQGNTGELFF
CDR3nt: TGCGCCAGCAGCTCTTTACAGGGTAACACCGGGGAGCTGTTTTTT

j_gene: TRBJ2-7
d_gene: TRBD2
abundance: few
v_gene: TRBV20-1
CDR3aa: CSATLAGVPNEQYF
CDR3nt: TGCAGTGCTACCCTAGCGGGGGTGCCCAACGAGCAGTACTTC

j_gene: TRBJ1-2
d_gene: TRBD1
abundance: NA
v_gene: TRBV27
CDR3aa: CASSSSLTGEPYGYTF
CDR3nt: TGTGCCAGCAGTTCATCGCTTACAGGGGAACCCTATGGCTACACCTTC

j_gene: TRBJ2-1
d_gene: NA
abundance: NA
v_gene: TRBV19
CDR3aa: CASSIFLGEKVSSYNEQFF
CDR3nt: TGTGCCAGTAGTATCTTCCTGGGGGAAAAAGTAAGCTCCTACAATGAGCAGTTCTTC

j_gene: TRBJ2-1
d_gene: NA
abundance: few
v_gene: TRBV12-3/TRBV12-4
CDR3aa: CASTSPDRNEQFF
CDR3nt: TGTGCCAGCACCTCACCGGACCGCAATGAGCAGTTCTTC

j_gene: TRBJ2-1
d_gene: NA
abundance: NA
v_gene: TRBV20-1
CDR3aa: CSARTRLAISYNEQFF
CDR3nt: TGCAGTGCTAGGACTAGACTCGCCATCTCCTACAATGAGCAGTTCTTC

j_gene: TRBJ2-1
d_gene: TRBD2
abundance: many
v_gene: TRBV4-2
CDR3aa: CASSQESSGLAPHNEQFF
CDR3nt: TGTGCCAGCAGCCAAGAGAGTTCGGGACTAGCTCCCCACAATGAGCAGTTCTTC

j_gene: TRBJ1-2
d_gene: NA
abundance: few
v_gene: TRBV7-2
CDR3aa: CASSLARTVLRYTF
CDR3nt: TGTGCCAGCAGCTTAGCGAGGACAGTTCTGCGCTACACCTTC

j_gene: TRBJ2-3
d_gene: NA
abundance: few
v_gene: TRBV30
CDR3aa: CAWTISDTQYF
CDR3nt: TGTGCCTGGACAATTTCAGATACGCAGTATTTT

j_gene: TRBJ2-3
d_gene: NA
abundance: NA
v_gene: TRBV7-9
CDR3aa: CASSHRESPGKTGHTQYF
CDR3nt: TGTGCCAGCAGCCACCGAGAATCCCCCGGAAAAACAGGGCATACGCAGTATTTT

j_gene: TRBJ2-1
d_gene: NA
abundance: few
v_gene: TRBV13
CDR3aa: CASSLEEEGPFGEQFF
CDR3nt: TGTGCCAGCAGCCTGGAAGAAGAGGGTCCTTTCGGTGAGCAGTTCTTC

j_gene: TRBJ2-1
d_gene: NA
abundance: NA
v_gene: TRBV20-1
CDR3aa: CSARDVRGSYNEQFF
CDR3nt: TGCAGTGCTAGAGATGTCAGGGGCTCCTACAATGAGCAGTTCTTC

j_gene: TRBJ1-5
d_gene: NA
abundance: NA
v_gene: TRBV6-2/TRBV6-3
CDR3aa: CASSYYGQSISNQPQHF
CDR3nt: TGTGCCAGCAGTTACTATGGACAATCTATAAGCAATCAGCCCCAGCATTTT

j_gene: TRBJ2-1
d_gene: TRBD1
abundance: few
v_gene: TRBV20-1
CDR3aa: CSARENRDRNNEQFF
CDR3nt: TGCAGTGCTAGGGAGAACCGGGACAGGAACAATGAGCAGTTCTTC